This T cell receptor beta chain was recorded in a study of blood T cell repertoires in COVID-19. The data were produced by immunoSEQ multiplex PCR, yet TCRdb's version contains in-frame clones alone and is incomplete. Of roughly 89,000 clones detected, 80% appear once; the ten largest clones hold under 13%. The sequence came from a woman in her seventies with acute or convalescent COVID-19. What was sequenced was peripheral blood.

This chain's CDR3 is CASSLPGAFGYTF. CDR3 DNA: TGTGCCAGCAGCTTGCCTGGGGCCTTTGGCTACACCTTC. The chain combines TRBV5-4 with TRBJ1-2; D is perhaps TRBD1 (5 bases). The CDR3 consists of 13 residues. Germline assignment: CDR1 SGHNT and CDR2 YYREEE (reference sequence). With 1 base removed from V and 7 bases from J, the gap between germline ends came to 11 bases.